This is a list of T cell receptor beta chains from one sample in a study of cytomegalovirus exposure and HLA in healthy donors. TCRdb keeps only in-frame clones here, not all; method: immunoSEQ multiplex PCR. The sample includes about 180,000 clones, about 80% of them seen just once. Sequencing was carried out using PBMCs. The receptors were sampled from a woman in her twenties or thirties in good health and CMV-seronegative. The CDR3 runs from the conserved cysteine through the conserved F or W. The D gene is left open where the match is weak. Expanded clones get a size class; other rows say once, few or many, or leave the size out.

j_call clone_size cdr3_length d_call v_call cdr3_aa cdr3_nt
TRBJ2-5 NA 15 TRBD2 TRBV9 CASSVEGTRGETQYF TGTGCCAGCAGCGTAGAGGGGACTAGGGGTGAGACCCAGTACTTC
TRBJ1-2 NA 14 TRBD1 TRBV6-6 CASSYGQGAGGYTF TGTGCCAGCAGTTACGGACAGGGGGCGGGTGGCTACACCTTC
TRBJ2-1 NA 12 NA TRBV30 CAWTKAGSEQFF TGTGCCTGGACGAAGGCGGGCAGTGAGCAGTTCTTC
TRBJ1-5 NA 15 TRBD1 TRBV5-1 CASSEQGALEQPQHF TGCGCCAGCAGCGAACAGGGGGCGCTGGAACAGCCCCAGCATTTT
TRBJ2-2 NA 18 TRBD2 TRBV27 CASSSNSGSPPNTGELFF TGTGCCAGCAGTTCCAACAGCGGGAGCCCCCCGAACACCGGGGAGCTGTTTTTT
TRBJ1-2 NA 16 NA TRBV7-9 CASSPKGREKYYGYTF TGTGCCAGCAGCCCGAAGGGGAGGGAGAAATATTATGGCTACACCTTC
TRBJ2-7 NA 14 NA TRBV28 CASSSNYRAYEQYF TGTGCCAGCAGCTCCAACTACAGGGCCTACGAGCAGTACTTC
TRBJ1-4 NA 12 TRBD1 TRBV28 CASRDSREKLFF TGTGCCAGTAGGGACAGCAGAGAAAAACTGTTTTTT
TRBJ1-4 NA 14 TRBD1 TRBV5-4 CASRPGGRGEKLFF TGTGCCAGCAGACCAGGGGGTAGGGGTGAAAAACTGTTTTTT
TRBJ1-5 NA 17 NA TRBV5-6 CASSLVGGIGVNQPQHF TGTGCCAGCAGCTTGGTGGGGGGGATTGGGGTCAATCAGCCCCAGCATTTT
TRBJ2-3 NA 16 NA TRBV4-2 CASSQEEGRGTDTQYF TGTGCCAGCAGCCAAGAGGAGGGCAGAGGCACAGATACGCAGTATTTT
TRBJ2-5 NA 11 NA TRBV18 CASSLEETQYF TGTGCCAGCTCACTAGAAGAGACCCAGTACTTC
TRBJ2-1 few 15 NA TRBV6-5 CASSYSTRAYNEQFF TGTGCCAGCAGTTACTCGACGCGGGCCTACAATGAGCAGTTCTTC
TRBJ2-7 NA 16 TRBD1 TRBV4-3 CASSQGVGQGSYEQYF TGCGCCAGCAGCCAAGGGGTCGGACAGGGTTCCTACGAGCAGTACTTC
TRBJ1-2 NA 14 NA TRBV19 CASSIVTSFEGYTF TGTGCCAGTAGTATTGTGACATCGTTCGAGGGCTACACCTTC
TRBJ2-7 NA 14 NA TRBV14 CASSQLTGRHEQYF TGTGCCAGCAGCCAATTGACAGGGAGGCACGAGCAGTACTTC
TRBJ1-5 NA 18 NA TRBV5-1 CASSPETSGTPSNQPQHF TGCGCCAGCAGCCCCGAGACCTCCGGGACACCGAGCAATCAGCCCCAGCATTTT
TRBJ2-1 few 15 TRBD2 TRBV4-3 CASSQDRSGSNEQFF TGCGCCAGCAGCCAAGATCGGAGCGGGAGCAATGAGCAGTTCTTC
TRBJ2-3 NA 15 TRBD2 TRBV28 CASSLAGGDTDTQYF TGTGCCAGCAGTTTAGCGGGGGGAGACACAGATACGCAGTATTTT
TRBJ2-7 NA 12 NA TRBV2 CASSLFPYEQYF TGTGCCAGCAGCCTTTTCCCCTACGAGCAGTACTTC
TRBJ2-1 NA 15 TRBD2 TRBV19 CASSRLAGGYNEQFF TGTGCCAGTAGTAGACTAGCGGGAGGCTACAATGAGCAGTTCTTC
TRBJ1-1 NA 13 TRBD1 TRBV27 CATIRGGTGRAFF TGTGCCACCATAAGGGGAGGGACAGGGCGAGCTTTCTTT
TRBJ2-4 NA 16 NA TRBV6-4 CASSDKSALAKNIQYF TGTGCCAGCAGTGACAAGTCCGCACTAGCCAAAAACATTCAGTACTTC
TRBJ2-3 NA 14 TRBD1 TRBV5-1 CASSLAQGADTQYF TGCGCCAGCAGCTTGGCGCAGGGGGCAGATACGCAGTATTTT
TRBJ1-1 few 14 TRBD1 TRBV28 CASTGGLMNTEAFF TGTGCCAGCACAGGGGGCTTGATGAACACTGAAGCTTTCTTT
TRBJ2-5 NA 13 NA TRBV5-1 CASRQSFLETQYF TGCGCCAGTAGACAGTCCTTTTTGGAGACCCAGTACTTC
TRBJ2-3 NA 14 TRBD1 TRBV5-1 CASRTGGNTDTQYF TGCGCCAGCAGGACAGGGGGCAACACAGATACGCAGTATTTT
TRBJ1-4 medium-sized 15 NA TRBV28 CASSPPRVGNEKLFF TGTGCCAGCAGCCCCCCCAGGGTGGGTAATGAAAAACTGTTTTTT
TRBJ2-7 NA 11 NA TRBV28 CASSTGYEQYF TGTGCCAGCAGTACAGGGTACGAGCAGTACTTC
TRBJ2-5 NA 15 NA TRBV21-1 CASSKVADQIETQYF TGTGCCAGCAGCAAAGTAGCGGACCAAATAGAGACCCAGTACTTC
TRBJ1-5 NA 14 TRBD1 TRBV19 CASSVSQGNQPQHF TGTGCCAGTAGTGTCTCACAGGGGAATCAGCCCCAGCATTTT
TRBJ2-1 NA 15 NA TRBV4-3 CASSQSQGMYNEQFF TGCGCCAGCAGCCAATCTCAGGGTATGTACAATGAGCAGTTCTTC
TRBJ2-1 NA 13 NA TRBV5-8 CASSLASGNEQFF TGTGCCAGCAGCTTGGCCTCAGGGAATGAGCAGTTCTTC
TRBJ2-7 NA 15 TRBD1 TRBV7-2 CASSRFAGGGYEQYF TGTGCCAGCAGCCGTTTCGCAGGGGGCGGCTACGAGCAGTACTTC
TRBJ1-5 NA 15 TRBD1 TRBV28 CASSSSGTGGRPQHF TGTGCCAGCAGTTCCTCCGGGACAGGGGGCCGGCCCCAGCATTTT
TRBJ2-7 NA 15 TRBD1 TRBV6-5 CASSYGAGGLYEQYF TGTGCCAGCAGTTATGGGGCAGGGGGCCTCTACGAGCAGTACTTC
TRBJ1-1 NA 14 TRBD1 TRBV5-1 CASSIATGDTEAFF TGCGCCAGCAGCATCGCGACAGGGGACACTGAAGCTTTCTTT
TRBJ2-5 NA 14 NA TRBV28 CASSLTGEVETQYF TGTGCCAGCAGCCTCACAGGGGAGGTGGAGACCCAGTACTTC
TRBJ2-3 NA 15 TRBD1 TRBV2 CASSERGGLTDTQYF TGTGCCAGCAGTGAAAGAGGGGGCCTCACAGATACGCAGTATTTT
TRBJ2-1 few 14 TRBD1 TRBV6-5 CASSPDRGYNEQFF TGTGCCAGCAGTCCGGACAGGGGGTACAATGAGCAGTTCTTC